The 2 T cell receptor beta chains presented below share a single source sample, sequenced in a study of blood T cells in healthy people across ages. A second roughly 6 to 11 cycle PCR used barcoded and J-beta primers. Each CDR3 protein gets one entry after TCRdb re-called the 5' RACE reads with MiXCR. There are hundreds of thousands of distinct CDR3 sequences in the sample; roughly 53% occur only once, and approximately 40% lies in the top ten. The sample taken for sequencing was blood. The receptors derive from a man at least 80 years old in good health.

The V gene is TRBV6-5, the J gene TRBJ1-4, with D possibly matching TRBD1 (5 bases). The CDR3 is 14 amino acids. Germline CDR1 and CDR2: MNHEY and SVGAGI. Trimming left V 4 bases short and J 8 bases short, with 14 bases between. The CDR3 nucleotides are TGTGCCAGCAGTTCTTGGACAAGGGGCGAAAAACTGTTTTTT. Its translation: CASSSWTRGEKLFF.

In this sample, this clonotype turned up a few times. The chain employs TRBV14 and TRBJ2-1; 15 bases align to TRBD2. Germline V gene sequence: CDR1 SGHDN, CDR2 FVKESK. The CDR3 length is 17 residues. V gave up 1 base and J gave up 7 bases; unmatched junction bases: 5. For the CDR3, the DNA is TGTGCCAGCAGCCAAGTAGGGACTAGCGGGAGGTTAAATGAGCAGTTCTTC. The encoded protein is CASSQVGTSGRLNEQFF.